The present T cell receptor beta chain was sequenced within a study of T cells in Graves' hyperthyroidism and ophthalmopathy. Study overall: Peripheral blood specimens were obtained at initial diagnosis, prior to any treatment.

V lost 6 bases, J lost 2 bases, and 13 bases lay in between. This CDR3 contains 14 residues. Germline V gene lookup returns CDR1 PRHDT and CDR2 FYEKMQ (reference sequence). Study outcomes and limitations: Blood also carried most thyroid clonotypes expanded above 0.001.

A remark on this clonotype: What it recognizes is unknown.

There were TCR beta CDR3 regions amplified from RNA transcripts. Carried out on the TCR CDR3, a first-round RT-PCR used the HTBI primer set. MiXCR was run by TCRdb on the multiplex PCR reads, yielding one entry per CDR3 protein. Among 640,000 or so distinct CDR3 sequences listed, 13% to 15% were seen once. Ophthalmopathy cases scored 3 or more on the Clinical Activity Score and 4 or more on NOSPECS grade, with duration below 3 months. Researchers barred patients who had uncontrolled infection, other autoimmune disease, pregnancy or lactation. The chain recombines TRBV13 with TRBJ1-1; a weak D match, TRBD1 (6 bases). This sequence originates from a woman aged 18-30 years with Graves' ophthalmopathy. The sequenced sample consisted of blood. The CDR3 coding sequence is TGTGCCAGCAGGACGGGCAGGGGAAACACTGAAGCTTTCTTT. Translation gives CASRTGRGNTEAFF. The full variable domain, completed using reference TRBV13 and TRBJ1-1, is AAGVIQSPRHLIKEKRETATLKCYPIPRHDTVYWYQQGPGQDPQFLISFYEKMQSDKGSIPDRFSAQQFSDYHSELNMSSLELGDSALYFCASRTGRGNTEAFFGQGTRLTVV.